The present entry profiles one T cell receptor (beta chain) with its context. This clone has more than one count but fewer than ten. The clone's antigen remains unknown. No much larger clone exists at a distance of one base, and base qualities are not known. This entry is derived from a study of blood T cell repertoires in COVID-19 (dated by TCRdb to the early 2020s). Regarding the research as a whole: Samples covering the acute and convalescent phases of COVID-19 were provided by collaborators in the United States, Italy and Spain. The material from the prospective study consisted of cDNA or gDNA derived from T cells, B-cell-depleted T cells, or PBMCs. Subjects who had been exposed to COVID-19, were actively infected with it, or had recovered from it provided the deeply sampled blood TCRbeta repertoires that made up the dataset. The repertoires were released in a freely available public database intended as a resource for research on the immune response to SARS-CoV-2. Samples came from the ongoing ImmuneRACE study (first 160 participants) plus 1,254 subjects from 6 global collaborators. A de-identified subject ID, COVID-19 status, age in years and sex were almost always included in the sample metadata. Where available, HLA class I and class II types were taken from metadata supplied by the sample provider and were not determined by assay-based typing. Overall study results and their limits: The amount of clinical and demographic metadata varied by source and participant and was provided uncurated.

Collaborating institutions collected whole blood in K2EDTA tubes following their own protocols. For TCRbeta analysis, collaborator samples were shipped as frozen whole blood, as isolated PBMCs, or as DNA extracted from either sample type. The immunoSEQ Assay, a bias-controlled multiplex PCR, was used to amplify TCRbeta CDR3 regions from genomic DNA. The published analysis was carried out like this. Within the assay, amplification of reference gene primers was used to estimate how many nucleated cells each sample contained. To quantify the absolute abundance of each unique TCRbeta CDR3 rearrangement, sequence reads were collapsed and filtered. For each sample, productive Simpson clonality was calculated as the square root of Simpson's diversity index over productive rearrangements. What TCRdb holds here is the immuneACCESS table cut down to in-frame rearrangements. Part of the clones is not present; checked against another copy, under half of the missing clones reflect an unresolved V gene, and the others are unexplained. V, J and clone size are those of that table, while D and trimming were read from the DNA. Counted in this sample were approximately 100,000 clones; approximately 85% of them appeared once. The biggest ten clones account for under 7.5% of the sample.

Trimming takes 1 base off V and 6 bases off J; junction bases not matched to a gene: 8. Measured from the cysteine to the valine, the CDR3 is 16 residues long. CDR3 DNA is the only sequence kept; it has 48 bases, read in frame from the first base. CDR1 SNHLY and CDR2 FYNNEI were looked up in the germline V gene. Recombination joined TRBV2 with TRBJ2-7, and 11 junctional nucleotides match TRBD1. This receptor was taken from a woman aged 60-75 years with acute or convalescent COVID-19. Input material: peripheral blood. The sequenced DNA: TGTGCCAGCAGTGAAGGTCCGTGGACAGGGGGCGGCGAGCAGTACGTC. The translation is CASSEGPWTGGGEQYV.